This T cell receptor beta chain was captured in a study of cytomegalovirus exposure and HLA in healthy donors. PCR amplification relied on 60 Vbeta primers (plus 13 Jbeta primers). Here immunoSEQ multiplex PCR was the method, and the copy in TCRdb shows in-frame clones only, minus some. The sample shows about 57,000 clones, around 85% of them seen only once. This CDR3 has 12 amino acids. From germline, CDR1 is MDHEN and CDR2 SYDVKM. The V gene end was trimmed by 8 bases and the J gene end by 8 bases; junction bases not matched to a gene: 7. This TCR came from a woman aged 30 to 39 in good health and CMV-seronegative. Sequenced: PBMCs. V gene TRBV28 combines with J gene TRBJ1-2, with 8 bases fitting TRBD1. This CDR3 reads CASLQGADGYTF. DNA of the CDR3: TGTGCCAGCCTTCAGGGGGCCGACGGCTACACCTTC.